The clone carrying this TCR beta chain was observed at least ten times. TCRdb used MiXCR to reprocess the PCR reads, holding one entry per CDR3 protein. The profile covers 550,000 to 750,000 distinct CDR3 sequences, with 15% to 20% appearing a single time and approximately 0.9% taken by the ten largest. Trimming removed 8 bases from V and 6 bases from J, with 17 bases in between. In germline, CDR1 is MDHEN, CDR2 SYDVKM. The CDR3 contains 13 residues. The sample is drawn from a study of molecular identifiers for immune sequencing clone quantification. The sequenced sample was naive CD8+ T cells from blood, with Jurkat cell RNA spiked in. The subset here: FACS-sorted CD8+CD4-CCR7+CD45RA+ naive T cells. The source is a human donor in good health. Some libraries in this study had Jurkat cell RNA spiked in. The chain links TRBV28 to TRBJ2-7, with D perhaps TRBD2 (7 bases). This CDR3 is CASGLEGGGEQYF. In DNA, the CDR3 is TGTGCCAGCGGCCTGGAAGGGGGGGGCGAGCAGTACTTC.